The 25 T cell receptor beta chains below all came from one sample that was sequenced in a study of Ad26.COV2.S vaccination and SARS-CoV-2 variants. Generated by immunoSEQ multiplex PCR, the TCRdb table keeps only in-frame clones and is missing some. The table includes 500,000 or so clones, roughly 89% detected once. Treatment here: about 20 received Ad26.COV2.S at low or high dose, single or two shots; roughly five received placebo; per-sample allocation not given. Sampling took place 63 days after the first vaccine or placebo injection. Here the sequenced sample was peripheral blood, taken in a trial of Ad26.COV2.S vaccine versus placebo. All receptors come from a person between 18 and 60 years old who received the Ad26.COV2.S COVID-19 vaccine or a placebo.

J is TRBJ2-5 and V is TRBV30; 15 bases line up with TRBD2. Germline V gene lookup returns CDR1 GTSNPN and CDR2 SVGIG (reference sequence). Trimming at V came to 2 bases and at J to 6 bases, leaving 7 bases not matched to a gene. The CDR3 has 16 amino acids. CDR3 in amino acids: CAWSQGLAGGRKTQYF. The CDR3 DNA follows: TGTGCCTGGAGTCAGGGACTAGCGGGGGGTCGGAAGACCCAGTACTTC.

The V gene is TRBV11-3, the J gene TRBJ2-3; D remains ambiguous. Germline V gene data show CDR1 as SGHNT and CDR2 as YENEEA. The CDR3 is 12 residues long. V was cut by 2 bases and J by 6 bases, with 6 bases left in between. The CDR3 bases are TGTGCCAGCAGCTTATCTGTCGATACGCAGTATTTT. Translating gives CASSLSVDTQYF. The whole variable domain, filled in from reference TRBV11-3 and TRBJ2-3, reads EAGVVQSPRYKIIEKKQPVAFWCNPISGHNTLYWYLQNLGQGPELLIRYENEEAVDDSQLPKDRFSAERLKGVDSTLKIQPAELGDSAVYLCASSLSVDTQYFGPGTRLTVL.

CDR3 loop: CASSPLSTEAFF. In DNA, the CDR3 is TGTGCCAGCAGTCCGCTTAGCACTGAAGCTTTCTTT. V and J are TRBV28 and TRBJ1-1; D remains ambiguous. This CDR3 is 12 amino acids long. Germline loops: CDR1 MDHEN, CDR2 SYDVKM. Trimming cost V 5 bases and J 4 bases, with 8 bases left between them.

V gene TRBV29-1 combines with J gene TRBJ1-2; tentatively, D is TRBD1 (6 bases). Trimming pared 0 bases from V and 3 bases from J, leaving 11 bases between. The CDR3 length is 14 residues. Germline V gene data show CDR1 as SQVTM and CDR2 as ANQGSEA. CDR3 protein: CSVEDWDNDYGYTF. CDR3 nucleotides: TGCAGCGTTGAAGACTGGGACAATGACTATGGCTACACCTTC.

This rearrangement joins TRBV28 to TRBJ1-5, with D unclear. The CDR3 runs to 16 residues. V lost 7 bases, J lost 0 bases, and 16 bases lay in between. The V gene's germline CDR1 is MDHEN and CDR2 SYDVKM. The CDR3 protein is CASTMRTADSNQPQHF. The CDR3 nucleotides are TGTGCCAGCACTATGAGGACGGCTGATAGCAATCAGCCCCAGCATTTT.

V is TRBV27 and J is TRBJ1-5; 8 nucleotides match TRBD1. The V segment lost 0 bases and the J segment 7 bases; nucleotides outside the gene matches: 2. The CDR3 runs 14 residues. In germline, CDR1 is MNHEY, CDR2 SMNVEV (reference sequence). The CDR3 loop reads CASSLSPGGQPQHF. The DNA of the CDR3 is TGTGCCAGCAGTTTATCCCCAGGGGGCCAGCCCCAGCATTTT.

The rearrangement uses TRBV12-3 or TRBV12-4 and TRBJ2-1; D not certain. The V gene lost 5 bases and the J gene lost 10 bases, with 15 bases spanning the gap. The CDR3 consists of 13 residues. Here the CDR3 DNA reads TGTGCCAGCAGTATGAACTCGTTGGAGGAGCAGTTCTTC. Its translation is CASSMNSLEEQFF.

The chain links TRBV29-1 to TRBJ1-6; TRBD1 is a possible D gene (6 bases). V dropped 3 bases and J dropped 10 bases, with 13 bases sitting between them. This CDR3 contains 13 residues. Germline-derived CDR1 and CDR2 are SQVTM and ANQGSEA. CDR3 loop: CSVDVEGGSPLHF. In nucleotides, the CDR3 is TGCAGCGTTGACGTGGAGGGGGGATCACCCCTCCACTTT.

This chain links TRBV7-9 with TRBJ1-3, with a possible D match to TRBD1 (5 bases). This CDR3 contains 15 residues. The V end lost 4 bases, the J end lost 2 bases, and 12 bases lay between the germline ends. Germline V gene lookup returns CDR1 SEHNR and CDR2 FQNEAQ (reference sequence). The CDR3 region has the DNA TGTGCCAGCAGCTCCCCGGAGGGACCTGGAAACACCATATATTTT. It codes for CASSSPEGPGNTIYF.

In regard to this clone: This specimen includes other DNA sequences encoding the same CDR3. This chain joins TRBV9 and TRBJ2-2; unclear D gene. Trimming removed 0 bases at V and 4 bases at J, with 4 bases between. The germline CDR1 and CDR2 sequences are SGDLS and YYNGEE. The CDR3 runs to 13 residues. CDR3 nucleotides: TGTGCCAGCAGCGTAGCGGGCACCGGGGAGCTGTTTTTT. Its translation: CASSVAGTGELFF. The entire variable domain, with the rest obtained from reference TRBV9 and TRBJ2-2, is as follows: DSGVTQTPKHLITATGQRVTLRCSPRSGDLSVYWYQQSLDQGLQFLIQYYNGEERAKGNILERFSAQQFPDLHSELNLSSLELGDSALYFCASSVAGTGELFFGEGSRLTVL.

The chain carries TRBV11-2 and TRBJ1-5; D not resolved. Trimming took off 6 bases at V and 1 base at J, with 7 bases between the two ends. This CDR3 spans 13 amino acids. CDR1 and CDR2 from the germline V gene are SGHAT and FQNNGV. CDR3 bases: TGTGCCAGCAGTTGGACCAGCAATCAGCCCCAGCATTTT. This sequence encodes CASSWTSNQPQHF.

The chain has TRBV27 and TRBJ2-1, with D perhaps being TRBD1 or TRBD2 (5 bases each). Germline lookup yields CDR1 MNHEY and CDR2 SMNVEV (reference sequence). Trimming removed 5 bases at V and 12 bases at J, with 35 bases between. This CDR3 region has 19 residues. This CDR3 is CASSPDSPLGVVSVLGQFF. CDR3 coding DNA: TGTGCCAGCAGTCCCGACAGCCCTTTGGGGGTCGTTTCCGTCCTGGGGCAGTTCTTC.

The CDR3 DNA reads TGCGCCAGCAGCCCCGGACAGGGTCTTCGGGATGGCTACACCTTC. Translation gives CASSPGQGLRDGYTF. This chain connects TRBV5-1 to TRBJ1-2, with 8 bases lining up with TRBD1. Trimming cost V 4 bases and J 6 bases; bases outside gene matches: 11. The CDR3 consists of 15 residues. In germline, CDR1 is SGHRS, CDR2 YFSETQ.

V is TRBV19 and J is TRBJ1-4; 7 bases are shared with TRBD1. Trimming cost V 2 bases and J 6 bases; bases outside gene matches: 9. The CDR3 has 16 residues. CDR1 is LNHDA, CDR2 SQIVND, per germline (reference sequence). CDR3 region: CASSISGRGSDEKLFF. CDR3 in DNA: TGTGCCAGTAGTATATCCGGCAGGGGGTCAGATGAAAAACTGTTTTTT. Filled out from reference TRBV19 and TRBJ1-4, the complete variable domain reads DGGITQSPKYLFRKEGQNVTLSCEQNLNHDAMYWYRQDPGQGLRLIYYSQIVNDFQKGDIAEGYSVSREKKESFPLTVTSAQKNPTAFYLCASSISGRGSDEKLFFGSGTQLSVL.

The CDR3 nucleotides read TGTGCCAGCAGTGACGGCTCAAAAGGGAGGTCACCCCTCCACTTT. Translating gives CASSDGSKGRSPLHF. The chain employs TRBV6-1 and TRBJ1-6, with D hard to call. The length of the CDR3 is 15 residues. Germline V gene lookup returns CDR1 MNHNS and CDR2 SASEGT. With 3 bases removed from V and 10 bases from J, the gap between germline ends came to 16 bases.

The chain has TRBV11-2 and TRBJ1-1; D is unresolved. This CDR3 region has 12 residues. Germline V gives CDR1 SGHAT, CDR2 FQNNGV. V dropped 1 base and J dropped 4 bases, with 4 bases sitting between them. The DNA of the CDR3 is TGTGCCAGCAGCTTAGTGGGCACTGAAGCTTTCTTT. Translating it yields CASSLVGTEAFF.

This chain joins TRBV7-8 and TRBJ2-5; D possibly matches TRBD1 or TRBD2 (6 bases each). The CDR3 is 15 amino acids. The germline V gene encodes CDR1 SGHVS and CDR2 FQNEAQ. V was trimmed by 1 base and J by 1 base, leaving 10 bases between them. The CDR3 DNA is TGTGCCAGCAGCTTAGTAGGGGGAGGCCAAGAGACCCAGTACTTC. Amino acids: CASSLVGGGQETQYF.

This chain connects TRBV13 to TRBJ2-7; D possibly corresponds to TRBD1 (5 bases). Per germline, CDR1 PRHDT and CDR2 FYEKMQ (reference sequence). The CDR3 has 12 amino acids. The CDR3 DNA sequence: TGTGCCAGCAGCTTCCGACAGTTCGAGCAGTGCGTC. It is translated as CASSFRQFEQCV.

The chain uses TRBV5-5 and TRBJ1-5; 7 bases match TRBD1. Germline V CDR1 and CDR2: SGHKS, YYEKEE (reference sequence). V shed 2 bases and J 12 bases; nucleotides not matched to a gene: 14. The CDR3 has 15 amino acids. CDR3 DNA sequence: TGTGCCAGCAGCTTATACGGACAGGTTGGATCCCGCCAGCATTTT. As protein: CASSLYGQVGSRQHF.

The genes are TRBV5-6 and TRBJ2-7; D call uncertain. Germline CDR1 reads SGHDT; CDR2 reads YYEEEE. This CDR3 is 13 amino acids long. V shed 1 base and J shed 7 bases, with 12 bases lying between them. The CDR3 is CASSLNRRAEQYV. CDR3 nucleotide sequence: TGTGCCAGCAGCTTGAATAGGCGCGCAGAGCAGTACGTC.

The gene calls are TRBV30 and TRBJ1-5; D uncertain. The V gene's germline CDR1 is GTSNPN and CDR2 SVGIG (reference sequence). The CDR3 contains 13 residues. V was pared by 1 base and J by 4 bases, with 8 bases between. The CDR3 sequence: CAWSARGNQPQHF. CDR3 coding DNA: TGTGCCTGGAGTGCAAGAGGAAATCAGCCCCAGCATTTT. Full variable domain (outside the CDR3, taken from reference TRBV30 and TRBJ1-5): SQTIHQWPATLVQPVGSPLSLECTVEGTSNPNLYWYRQAAGRGLQLLFYSVGIGQISSEVPQNLSASRPQDRQFILSSKKLLLSDSGFYLCAWSARGNQPQHFGDGTRLSIL.

Written as DNA, the CDR3 is TGTGCCAGCAGCTTTCAAAGCTTAAAAGAGACCCAGTACTTC. Translation: CASSFQSLKETQYF. The V call is TRBV7-9, the J call TRBJ2-5, with D hard to call. The CDR3 totals 14 residues. Trimming cost V 3 bases and J 3 bases, with 11 bases left between them. Germline V CDR1 and CDR2: SEHNR, FQNEAQ (reference sequence).

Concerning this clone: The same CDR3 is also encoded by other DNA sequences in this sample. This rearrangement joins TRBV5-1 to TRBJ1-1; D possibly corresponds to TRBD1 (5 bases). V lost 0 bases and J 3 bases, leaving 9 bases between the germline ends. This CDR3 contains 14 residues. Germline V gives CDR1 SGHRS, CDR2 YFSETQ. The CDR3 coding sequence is TGCGCCAGCAGCTTGGACGGCAGGGACACTGAAGCTTTCTTT. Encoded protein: CASSLDGRDTEAFF.

The CDR3 is CASSDRGPTEAFF. The CDR3, as DNA: TGTGCCAGTAGTGACAGGGGGCCCACTGAAGCTTTCTTT. This chain joins TRBV19 and TRBJ1-1, with TRBD1 matching over 10 bases. This CDR3 has 13 residues. The V and J ends lost 5 bases and 4 bases, in that order; junction bases with no gene match: 1. Germline V gives CDR1 LNHDA, CDR2 SQIVND (reference sequence).

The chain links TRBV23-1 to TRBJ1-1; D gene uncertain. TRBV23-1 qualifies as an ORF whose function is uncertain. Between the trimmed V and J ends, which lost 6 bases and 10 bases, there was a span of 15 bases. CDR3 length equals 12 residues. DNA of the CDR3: TGCGCCAGCAGCCACAACCAACAAGTAGCTTTCTTT. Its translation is CASSHNQQVAFF.